This T cell receptor (beta chain) came from a study of early T cells in non-severe SARS-CoV-2 infection. The overall study: Investigators sequenced bulk RNA drawn from unsorted whole blood, and chains remained unpaired.

Regarding the study as a whole: Anti-spike CD8 responses were favored in VDJdb matching, and private and CD4 specificities were missed.

V dropped 0 bases and J dropped 7 bases, with 7 bases sitting between them. This CDR3 is built from 13 residues. In germline, CDR1 is MGHDK, CDR2 SYGVNS. TCRdb called the 5' RACE reads again in MiXCR, with one record for every CDR3 protein. This table has more than 80,000 distinct CDR3 sequences, over 13% appearing once. In the case of this clonotype: Its antigen is undetermined.

This receptor was identified in an adult who was a healthcare worker with PCR-confirmed SARS-CoV-2 infection or an uninfected control (not recorded which). What was sequenced was whole blood. J is TRBJ1-5 and V is TRBV25-1; D remains ambiguous. CDR3 residues: CASSEYRPQPQHF. In DNA form, the CDR3 reads TGTGCCAGCAGTGAATATCGGCCGCAGCCCCAGCATTTT.